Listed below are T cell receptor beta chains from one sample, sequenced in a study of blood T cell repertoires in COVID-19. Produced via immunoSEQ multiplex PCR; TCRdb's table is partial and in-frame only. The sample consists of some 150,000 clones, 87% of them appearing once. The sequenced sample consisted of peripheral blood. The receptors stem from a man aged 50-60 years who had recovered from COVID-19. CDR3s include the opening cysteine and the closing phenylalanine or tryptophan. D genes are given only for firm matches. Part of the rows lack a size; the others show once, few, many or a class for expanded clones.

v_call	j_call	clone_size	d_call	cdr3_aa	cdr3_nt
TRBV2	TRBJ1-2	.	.	CATKPQNYGYTF	TGTGCCACTAAACCCCAAAACTATGGCTACACCTTC
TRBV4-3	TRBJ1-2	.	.	CASSHLSWTDDGYGYTF	TGCGCCAGCAGCCACCTCTCGTGGACAGATGACGGCTATGGCTACACCTTC
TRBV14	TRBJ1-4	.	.	CASSQATGINEKLFF	TGTGCCAGCAGCCAAGCAACAGGAATTAATGAAAAACTGTTTTTT
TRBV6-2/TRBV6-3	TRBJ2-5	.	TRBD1	CASSYSRGQFETQYF	TGTGCCAGCAGTTACTCCAGGGGGCAATTCGAGACCCAGTACTTC
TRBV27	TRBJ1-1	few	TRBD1	CASSLDRAAVAFF	TGTGCCAGCAGCCTAGACAGGGCGGCGGTAGCTTTCTTT
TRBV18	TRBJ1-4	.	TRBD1	CASYTQGANEKLFF	TGTGCCAGCTACACACAGGGGGCGAATGAAAAACTGTTTTTT
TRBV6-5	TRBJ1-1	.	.	CASRTPGRITEAFF	TGTGCCAGCAGAACCCCGGGAAGAATCACTGAAGCTTTCTTT
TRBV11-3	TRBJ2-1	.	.	CASSTYGGGQDEQFF	TGTGCCAGCAGCACCTATGGAGGGGGCCAGGATGAGCAGTTCTTC
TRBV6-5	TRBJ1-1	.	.	CASRENDGYTEAFF	TGTGCCAGCAGGGAGAACGACGGTTACACTGAAGCTTTCTTT
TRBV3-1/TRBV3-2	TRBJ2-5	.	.	CASSQEYRLQETQYF	TGTGCCAGCAGCCAAGAATACAGGCTCCAAGAGACCCAGTACTTC
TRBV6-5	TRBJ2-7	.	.	CASSDNAGNEQYF	TGTGCCAGCAGCGACAATGCGGGGAACGAGCAGTACTTC
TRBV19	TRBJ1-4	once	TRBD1	CASSIPGQMEKLFF	TGTGCCAGTAGTATACCGGGACAGATGGAAAAACTGTTTTTT
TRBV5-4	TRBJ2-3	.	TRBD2	CASSFSSRGGADTQYF	TGTGCCAGCAGCTTCAGCTCTCGCGGGGGGGCGGATACGCAGTATTTT
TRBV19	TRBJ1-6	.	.	CASSIDPQAAGESLHF	TGTGCCAGTAGTATAGACCCCCAAGCGGCAGGGGAGTCCCTCCACTTT
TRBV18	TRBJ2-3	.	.	CASSPTSTDTQYF	TGTGCCAGCTCACCAACTAGCACAGATACGCAGTATTTT
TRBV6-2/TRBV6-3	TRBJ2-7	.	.	CASSLAQISYEQYF	TGTGCCAGCAGTTTGGCACAGATTTCCTACGAGCAGTACTTC
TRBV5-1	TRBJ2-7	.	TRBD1	CASSLGQGYSYEQYF	TGCGCCAGCAGCTTGGGACAGGGGTACTCCTACGAGCAGTACTTC
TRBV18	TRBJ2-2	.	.	CASSRGRVPGELFF	TGTGCCAGCTCACGAGGTCGCGTTCCCGGGGAGCTGTTTTTT
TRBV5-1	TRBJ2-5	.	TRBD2	CASSLGLAGAETQYF	TGCGCCAGCAGCTTGGGACTAGCGGGTGCGGAGACCCAGTACTTC
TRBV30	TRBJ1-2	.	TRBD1	CAGWTGFNYGYTF	TGTGCCGGATGGACAGGATTTAACTATGGCTACACCTTC
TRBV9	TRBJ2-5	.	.	CASSVSGFGETQYF	TGTGCCAGCAGCGTATCAGGGTTTGGGGAGACCCAGTACTTC
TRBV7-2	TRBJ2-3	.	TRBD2	CASSLFSGGSGYKTDTQYF	TGTGCCAGCAGCTTATTCAGCGGGGGGTCGGGCTATAAAACAGATACGCAGTATTTT
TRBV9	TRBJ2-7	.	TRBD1	CASSVGTGSAYEQYF	TGTGCCAGCAGCGTTGGGACAGGTTCTGCCTACGAGCAGTACTTC
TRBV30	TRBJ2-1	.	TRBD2	CAWSVWAGGPLSEQFF	TGTGCCTGGAGTGTATGGGCGGGGGGACCCCTCAGTGAGCAGTTCTTC
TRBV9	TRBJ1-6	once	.	CASSRTVRDSPLHF	TGTGCCAGCAGCCGGACGGTGAGGGATTCACCCCTCCACTTT
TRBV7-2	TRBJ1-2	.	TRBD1	CASSPRGGQGVGGYTF	TGTGCCAGCAGCCCACGAGGTGGACAGGGGGTTGGTGGCTACACCTTC
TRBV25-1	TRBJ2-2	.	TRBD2	CASRGRGDTGELFF	TGTGCCAGCAGGGGGCGGGGGGACACCGGGGAGCTGTTTTTT
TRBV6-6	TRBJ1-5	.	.	CASSYPQGGQPQHF	TGTGCCAGCAGTTACCCTCAGGGTGGGCAGCCCCAGCATTTT
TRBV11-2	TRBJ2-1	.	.	CASSLVVRTYNEQFF	TGTGCCAGCAGCTTAGTTGTTAGAACCTACAATGAGCAGTTCTTC
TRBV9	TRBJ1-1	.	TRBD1	CASSVVTGGTEAFF	TGTGCCAGCAGCGTAGTGACAGGGGGAACTGAAGCTTTCTTT
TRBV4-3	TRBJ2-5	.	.	CASSQIARETQYF	TGCGCCAGCAGCCAAATAGCTAGAGAGACCCAGTACTTC
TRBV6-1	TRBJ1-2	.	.	CASSERRGQDGYTF	TGTGCCAGCAGTGAACGACGGGGTCAGGATGGCTACACCTTC
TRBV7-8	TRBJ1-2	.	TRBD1	CASSLGGTGWDYGYTF	TGTGCCAGCAGCTTAGGGGGGACAGGGTGGGACTATGGCTACACCTTC
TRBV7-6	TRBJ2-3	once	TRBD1	CASSLGYGTASTDTQYF	TGTGCCAGCAGCTTAGGCTACGGGACAGCTAGCACAGATACGCAGTATTTT
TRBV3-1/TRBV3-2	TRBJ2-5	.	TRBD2	CASSTRTSGYQETQYF	TGTGCCAGCAGCACCCGGACTAGCGGGTACCAAGAGACCCAGTACTTC
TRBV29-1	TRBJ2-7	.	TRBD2	CSGGLAGGPIHEQYF	TGCAGCGGTGGACTAGCGGGGGGGCCAATCCACGAGCAGTACTTC
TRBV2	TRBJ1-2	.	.	CASSEGEYGYTF	TGTGCCAGCAGTGAGGGAGAATATGGCTACACCTTC
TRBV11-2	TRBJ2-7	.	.	CASSPVGGVGYEQYF	TGTGCCAGCAGCCCAGTTGGAGGGGTCGGTTACGAGCAGTACTTC
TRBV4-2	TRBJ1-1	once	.	CASSQDRVGTEAFF	TGTGCCAGCAGCCAAGACAGGGTGGGCACTGAAGCTTTCTTT
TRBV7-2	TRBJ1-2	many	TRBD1	CASSLRQGAGGYTF	TGTGCCAGCAGCTTAAGACAGGGGGCAGGTGGCTACACCTTC
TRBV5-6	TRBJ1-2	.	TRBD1	CASSPPDREVYGYTF	TGTGCCAGCAGCCCACCCGACAGGGAAGTCTATGGCTACACCTTC
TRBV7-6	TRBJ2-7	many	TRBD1	CASSLGQGQQYF	TGTGCCAGCAGCTTAGGACAGGGCCAGCAGTACTTC
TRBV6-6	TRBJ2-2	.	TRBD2	CASTHSGGTGELFF	TGTGCCAGCACCCACTCGGGGGGCACCGGGGAGCTGTTTTTT
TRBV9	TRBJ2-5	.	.	CASSVDGRGDETQYF	TGTGCCAGCAGCGTAGACGGCAGGGGGGACGAGACCCAGTACTTC
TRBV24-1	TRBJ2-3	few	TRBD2	CATRGGGTDTQYF	TGTGCCACCCGCGGGGGAGGCACAGATACGCAGTATTTT